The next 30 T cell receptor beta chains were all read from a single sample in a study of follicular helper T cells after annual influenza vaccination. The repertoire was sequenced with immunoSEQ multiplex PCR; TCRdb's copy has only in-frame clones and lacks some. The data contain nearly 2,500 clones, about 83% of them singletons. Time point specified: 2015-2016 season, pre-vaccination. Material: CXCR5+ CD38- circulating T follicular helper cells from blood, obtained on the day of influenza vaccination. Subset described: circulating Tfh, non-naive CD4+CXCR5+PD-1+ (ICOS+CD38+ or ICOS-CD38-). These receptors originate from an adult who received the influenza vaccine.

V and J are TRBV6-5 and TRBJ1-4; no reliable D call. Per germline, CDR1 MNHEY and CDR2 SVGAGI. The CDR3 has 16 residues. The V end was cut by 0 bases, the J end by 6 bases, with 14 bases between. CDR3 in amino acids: CASSYSYGRSDEKLFF. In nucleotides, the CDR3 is TGTGCCAGCAGTTACTCATATGGGAGGTCTGATGAAAAACTGTTTTTT.

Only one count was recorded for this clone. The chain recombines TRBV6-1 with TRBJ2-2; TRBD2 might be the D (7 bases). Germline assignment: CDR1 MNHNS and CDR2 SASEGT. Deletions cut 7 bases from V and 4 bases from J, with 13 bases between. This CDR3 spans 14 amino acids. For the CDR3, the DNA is TGTGCCAGCAAGGGGGGGCGGTTCACCGGGGAGCTGTTTTTT. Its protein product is CASKGGRFTGELFF.

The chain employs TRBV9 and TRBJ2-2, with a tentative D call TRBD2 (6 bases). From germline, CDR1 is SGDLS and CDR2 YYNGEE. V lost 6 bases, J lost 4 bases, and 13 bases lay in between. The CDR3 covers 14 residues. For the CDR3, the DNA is TGTGCCAGCAACCCGACGGGGGTCACCGGGGAGCTGTTTTTT. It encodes CASNPTGVTGELFF.

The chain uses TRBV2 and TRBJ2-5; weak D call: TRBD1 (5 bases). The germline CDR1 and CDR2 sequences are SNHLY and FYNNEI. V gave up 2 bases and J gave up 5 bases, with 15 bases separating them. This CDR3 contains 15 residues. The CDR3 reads CASSERARKGETQYF. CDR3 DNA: TGTGCCAGCAGTGAAAGGGCCCGGAAGGGGGAGACCCAGTACTTC.

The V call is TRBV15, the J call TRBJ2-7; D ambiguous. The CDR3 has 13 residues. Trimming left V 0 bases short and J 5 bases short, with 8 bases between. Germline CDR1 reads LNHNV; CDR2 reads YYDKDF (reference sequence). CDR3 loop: CATSREERDEQYF. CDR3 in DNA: TGTGCCACCAGCAGAGAGGAGCGCGACGAGCAGTACTTC.

The CDR3 here is CASSDQGTGIVNEQYF. The CDR3 nucleotides read TGTGCCAGCAGTGACCAAGGGACAGGGATCGTCAACGAGCAGTACTTC. The genes are TRBV6-1 and TRBJ2-7, with 9 positions matching TRBD1. CDR1 MNHNS and CDR2 SASEGT come from the germline V gene. Trimming at V came to 3 bases and at J to 5 bases, leaving 11 bases not matched to a gene. CDR3 size: 16 residues.

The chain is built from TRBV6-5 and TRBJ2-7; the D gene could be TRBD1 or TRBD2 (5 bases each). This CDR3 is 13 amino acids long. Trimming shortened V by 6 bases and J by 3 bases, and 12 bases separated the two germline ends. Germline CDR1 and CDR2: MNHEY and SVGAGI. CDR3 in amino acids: CASRYEGRYEQYF. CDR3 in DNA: TGTGCCAGCAGGTATGAGGGGCGCTACGAGCAGTACTTC.

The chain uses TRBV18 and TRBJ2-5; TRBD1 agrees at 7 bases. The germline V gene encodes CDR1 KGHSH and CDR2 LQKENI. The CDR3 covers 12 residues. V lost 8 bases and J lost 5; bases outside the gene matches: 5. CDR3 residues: CASKRDSETQYF. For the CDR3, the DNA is TGTGCCAGCAAGAGGGACAGTGAGACCCAGTACTTC.

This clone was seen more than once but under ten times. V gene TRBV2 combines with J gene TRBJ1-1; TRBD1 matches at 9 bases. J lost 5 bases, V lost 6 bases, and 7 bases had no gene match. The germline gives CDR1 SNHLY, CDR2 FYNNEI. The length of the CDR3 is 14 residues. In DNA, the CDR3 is TGTGCCAGCAGGACGGACAGGGGTAGGACTGAAGCTTTCTTT. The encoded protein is CASRTDRGRTEAFF.

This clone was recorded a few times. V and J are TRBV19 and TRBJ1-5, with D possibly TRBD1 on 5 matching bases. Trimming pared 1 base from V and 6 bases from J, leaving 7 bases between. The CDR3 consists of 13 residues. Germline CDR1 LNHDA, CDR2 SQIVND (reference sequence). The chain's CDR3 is CASSIAGGQPQHF. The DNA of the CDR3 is TGTGCCAGTAGTATAGCCGGGGGTCAGCCCCAGCATTTT.

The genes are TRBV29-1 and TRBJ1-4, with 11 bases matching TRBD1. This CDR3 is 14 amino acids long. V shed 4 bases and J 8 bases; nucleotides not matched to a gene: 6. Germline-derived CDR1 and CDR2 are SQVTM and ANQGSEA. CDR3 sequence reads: CSVAPGTGGEKLFF. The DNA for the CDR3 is TGCAGCGTTGCCCCCGGGACAGGGGGAGAAAAACTGTTTTTT.

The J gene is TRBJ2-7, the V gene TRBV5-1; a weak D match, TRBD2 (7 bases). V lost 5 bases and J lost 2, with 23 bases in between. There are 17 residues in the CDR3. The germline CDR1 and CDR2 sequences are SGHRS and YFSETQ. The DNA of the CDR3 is TGCGCCAGCAGTCCCCGAACCGGGGGAGGGGGGACCTACGAGCAGTACTTC. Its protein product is CASSPRTGGGGTYEQYF.

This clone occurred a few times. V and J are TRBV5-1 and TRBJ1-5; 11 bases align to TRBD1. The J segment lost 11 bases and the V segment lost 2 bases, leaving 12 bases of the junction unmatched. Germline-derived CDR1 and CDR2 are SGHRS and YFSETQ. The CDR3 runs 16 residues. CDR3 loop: CASSFDGTGGRGAQHF. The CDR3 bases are TGCGCCAGCAGCTTCGACGGGACAGGGGGAAGAGGGGCCCAGCATTTT.

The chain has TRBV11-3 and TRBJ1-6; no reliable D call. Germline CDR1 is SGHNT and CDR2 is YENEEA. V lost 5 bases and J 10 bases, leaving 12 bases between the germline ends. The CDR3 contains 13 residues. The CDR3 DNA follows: TGTGCCAGCAGCCTCTCCACGGGGTCACCCCTCCACTTT. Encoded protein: CASSLSTGSPLHF.

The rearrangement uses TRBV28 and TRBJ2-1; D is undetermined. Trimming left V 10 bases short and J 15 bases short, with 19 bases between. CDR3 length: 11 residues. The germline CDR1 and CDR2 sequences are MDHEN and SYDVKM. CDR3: CAIAALDEAFF. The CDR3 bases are TGTGCCATAGCAGCTTTGGACGAAGCGTTCTTC. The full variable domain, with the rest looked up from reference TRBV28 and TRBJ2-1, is DVKVTQSSRYLVKRTGEKVFLECVQDMDHENMFWYRQDPGLGLRLIYFSYDVKMKEKGDIPEGYSVSREKKERFSLILESASTNQTSMYLCAIAALDEAFFGPGTRLTVL.

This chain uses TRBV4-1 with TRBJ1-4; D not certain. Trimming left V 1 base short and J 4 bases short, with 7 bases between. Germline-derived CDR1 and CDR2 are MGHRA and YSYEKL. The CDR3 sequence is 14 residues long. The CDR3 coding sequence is TGCGCCAGCAGCCAAGGACAAAATAATGAAAAACTGTTTTTT. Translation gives CASSQGQNNEKLFF.

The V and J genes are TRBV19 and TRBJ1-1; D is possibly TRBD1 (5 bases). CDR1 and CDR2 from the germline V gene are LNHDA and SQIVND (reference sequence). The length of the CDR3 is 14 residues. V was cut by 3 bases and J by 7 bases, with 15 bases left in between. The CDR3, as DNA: TGTGCCAGTAGTATGGTGCAGGGTTTCGGTGAAGCTTTCTTT. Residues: CASSMVQGFGEAFF.

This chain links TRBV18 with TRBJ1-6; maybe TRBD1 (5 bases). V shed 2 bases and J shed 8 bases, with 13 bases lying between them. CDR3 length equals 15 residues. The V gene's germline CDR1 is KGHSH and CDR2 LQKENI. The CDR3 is CASSPEEGVYSPLHF. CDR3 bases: TGTGCCAGCTCACCAGAGGAAGGGGTCTATTCACCCCTCCACTTT.

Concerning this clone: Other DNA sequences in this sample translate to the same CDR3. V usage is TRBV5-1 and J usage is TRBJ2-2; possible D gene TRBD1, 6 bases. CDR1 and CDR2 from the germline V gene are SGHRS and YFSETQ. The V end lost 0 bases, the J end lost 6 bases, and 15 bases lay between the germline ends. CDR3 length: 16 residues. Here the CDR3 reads CASSLDGQGSSGELFF. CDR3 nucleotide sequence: TGCGCCAGCAGCTTGGATGGGCAGGGGAGCTCCGGGGAGCTGTTTTTT. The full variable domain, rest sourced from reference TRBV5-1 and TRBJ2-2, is KAGVTQTPRYLIKTRGQQVTLSCSPISGHRSVSWYQQTPGQGLQFLFEYFSETQRNKGNFPGRFSGRQFSNSRSEMNVSTLELGDSALYLCASSLDGQGSSGELFFGEGSRLTVL.

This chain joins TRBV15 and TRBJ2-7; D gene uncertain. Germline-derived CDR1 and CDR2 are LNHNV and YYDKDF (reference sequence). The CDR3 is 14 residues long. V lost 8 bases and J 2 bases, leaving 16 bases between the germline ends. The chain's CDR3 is CATGLKAGPYEQYF. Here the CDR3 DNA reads TGTGCCACCGGGCTGAAAGCTGGTCCCTACGAGCAGTACTTC. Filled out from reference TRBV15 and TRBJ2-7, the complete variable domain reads DAMVIQNPRYQVTQFGKPVTLSCSQTLNHNVMYWYQQKSSQAPKLLFHYYDKDFNNEADTPDNFQSRRPNTSFCFLDIRSPGLGDTAMYLCATGLKAGPYEQYFGPGTRLTVT.

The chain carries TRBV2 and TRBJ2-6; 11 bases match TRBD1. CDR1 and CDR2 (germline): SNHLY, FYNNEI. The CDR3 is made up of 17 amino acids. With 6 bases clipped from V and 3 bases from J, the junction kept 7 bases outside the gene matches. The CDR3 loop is CASRLGQGAYGANVLTF. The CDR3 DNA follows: TGTGCCAGCAGATTAGGACAGGGGGCGTATGGGGCCAACGTCCTGACTTTC.

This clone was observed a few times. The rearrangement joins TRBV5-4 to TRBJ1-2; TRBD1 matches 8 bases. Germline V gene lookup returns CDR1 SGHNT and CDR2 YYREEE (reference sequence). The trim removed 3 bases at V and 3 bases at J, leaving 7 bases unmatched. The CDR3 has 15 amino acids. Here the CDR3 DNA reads TGTGCCAGCAGCTCGGGACAGGCTCAGGACTATGGCTACACCTTC. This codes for CASSSGQAQDYGYTF.

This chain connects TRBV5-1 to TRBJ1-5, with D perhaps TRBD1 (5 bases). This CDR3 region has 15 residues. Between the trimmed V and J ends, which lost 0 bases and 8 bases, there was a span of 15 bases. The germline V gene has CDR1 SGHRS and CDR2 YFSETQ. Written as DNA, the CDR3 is TGCGCCAGCAGCTTGGGGGGGTCGTTGTCGGAGCCCCAGCATTTT. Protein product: CASSLGGSLSEPQHF.

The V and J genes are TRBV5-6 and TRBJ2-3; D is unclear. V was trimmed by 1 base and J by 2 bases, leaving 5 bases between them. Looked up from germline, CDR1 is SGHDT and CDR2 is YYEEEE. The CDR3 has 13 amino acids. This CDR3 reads CASSLSFTDTQYF. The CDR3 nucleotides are TGTGCCAGCAGCTTGAGTTTCACAGATACGCAGTATTTT.

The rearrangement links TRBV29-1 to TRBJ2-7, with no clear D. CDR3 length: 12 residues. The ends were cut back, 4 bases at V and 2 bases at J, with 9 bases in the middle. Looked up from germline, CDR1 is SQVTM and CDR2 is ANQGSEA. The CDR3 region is CSVVAETYEQYF. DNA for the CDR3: TGCAGCGTTGTCGCGGAGACCTACGAGCAGTACTTC.

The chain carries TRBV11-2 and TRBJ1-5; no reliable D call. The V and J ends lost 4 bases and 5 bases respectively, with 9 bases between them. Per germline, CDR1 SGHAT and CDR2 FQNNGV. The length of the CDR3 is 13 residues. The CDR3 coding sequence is TGTGCCAGCAGCTCATGGGCCGATCAGCCCCAGCATTTT. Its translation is CASSSWADQPQHF.

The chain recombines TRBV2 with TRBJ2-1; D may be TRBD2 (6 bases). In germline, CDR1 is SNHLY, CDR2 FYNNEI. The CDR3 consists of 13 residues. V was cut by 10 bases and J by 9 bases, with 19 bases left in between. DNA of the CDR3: TGTGCCACCTCGTCCGGCGTCGGGGGTGAGCAGTTCTTC. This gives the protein CATSSGVGGEQFF.

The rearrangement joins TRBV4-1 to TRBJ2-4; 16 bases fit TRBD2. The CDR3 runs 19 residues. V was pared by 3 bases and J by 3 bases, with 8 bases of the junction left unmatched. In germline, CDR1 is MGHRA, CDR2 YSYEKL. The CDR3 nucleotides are TGCGCCAGCAGCCACGGGACTAGCGGGAGGGAGTCGGGCAAAAACATTCAGTACTTC. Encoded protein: CASSHGTSGRESGKNIQYF.

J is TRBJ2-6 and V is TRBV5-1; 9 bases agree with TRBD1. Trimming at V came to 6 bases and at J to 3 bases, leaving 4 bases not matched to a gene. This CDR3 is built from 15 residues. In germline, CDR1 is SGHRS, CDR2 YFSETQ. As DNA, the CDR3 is TGCGCCAGCACTTACAGGGGGCTTGGGGCCAACGTCCTGACTTTC. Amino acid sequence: CASTYRGLGANVLTF.

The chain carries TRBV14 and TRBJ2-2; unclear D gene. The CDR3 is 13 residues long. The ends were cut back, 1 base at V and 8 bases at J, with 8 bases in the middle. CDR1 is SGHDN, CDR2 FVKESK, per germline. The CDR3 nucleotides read TGTGCCAGCAGCCAAGCCTATGGGGGGGAGCTGTTTTTT. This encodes CASSQAYGGELFF.